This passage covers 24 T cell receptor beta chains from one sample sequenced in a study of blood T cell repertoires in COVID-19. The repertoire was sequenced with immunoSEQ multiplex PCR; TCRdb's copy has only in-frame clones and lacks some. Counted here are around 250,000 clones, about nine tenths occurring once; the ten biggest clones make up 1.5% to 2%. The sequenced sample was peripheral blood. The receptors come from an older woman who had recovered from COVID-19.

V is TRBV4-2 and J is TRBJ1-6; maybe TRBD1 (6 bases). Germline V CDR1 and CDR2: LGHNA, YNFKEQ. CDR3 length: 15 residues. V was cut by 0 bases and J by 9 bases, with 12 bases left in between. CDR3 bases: TGTGCCAGCAGCCAAGAAATCCAAGGGGGTTCACCCCTCCACTTT. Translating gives CASSQEIQGGSPLHF.

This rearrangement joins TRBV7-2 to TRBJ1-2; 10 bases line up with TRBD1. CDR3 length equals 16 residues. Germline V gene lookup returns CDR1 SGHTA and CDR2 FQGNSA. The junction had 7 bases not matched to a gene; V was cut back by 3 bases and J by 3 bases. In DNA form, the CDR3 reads TGTGCCAGCAGCTTGGGGGGACAGGGGTCGGACTATGGCTACACCTTC. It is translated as CASSLGGQGSDYGYTF.

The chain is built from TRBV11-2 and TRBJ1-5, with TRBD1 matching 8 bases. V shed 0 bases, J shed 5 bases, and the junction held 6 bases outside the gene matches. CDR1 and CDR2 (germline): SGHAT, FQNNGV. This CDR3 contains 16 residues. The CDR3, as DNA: TGTGCCAGCAGCTTAGACTTCGACAGGGGCGATCAGCCCCAGCATTTT. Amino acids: CASSLDFDRGDQPQHF.

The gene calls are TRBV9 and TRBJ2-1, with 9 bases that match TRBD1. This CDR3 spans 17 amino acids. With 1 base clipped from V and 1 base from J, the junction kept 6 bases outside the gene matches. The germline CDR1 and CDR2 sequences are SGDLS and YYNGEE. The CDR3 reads CASSVRGDRGSYNEQFF. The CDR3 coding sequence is TGTGCCAGCAGCGTAAGAGGAGACAGGGGGTCCTACAATGAGCAGTTCTTC.

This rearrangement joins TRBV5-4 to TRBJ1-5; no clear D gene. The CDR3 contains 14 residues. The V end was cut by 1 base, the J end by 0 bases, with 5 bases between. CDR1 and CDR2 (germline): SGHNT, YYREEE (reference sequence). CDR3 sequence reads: CASSLRGSNQPQHF. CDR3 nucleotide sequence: TGTGCCAGCAGCTTGCGAGGTAGCAATCAGCCCCAGCATTTT. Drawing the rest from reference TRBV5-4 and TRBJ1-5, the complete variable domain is ETGVTQSPTHLIKTRGQQVTLRCSSQSGHNTVSWYQQALGQGPQFIFQYYREEENGRGNFPPRFSGLQFPNYSSELNVNALELDDSALYLCASSLRGSNQPQHFGDGTRLSIL.

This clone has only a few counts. The CDR3 region has the DNA TGTGCCAGCAGCTCACAACAGGGTTCAACTAATGAAAAACTGTTTTTT. Its protein product is CASSSQQGSTNEKLFF. The rearrangement joins TRBV5-4 to TRBJ1-4; weak D call: TRBD1 (6 bases). In germline, CDR1 is SGHNT, CDR2 YYREEE (reference sequence). Trimming shortened V by 3 bases and J by 0 bases, and 12 bases separated the two germline ends. The CDR3 is 16 residues long.

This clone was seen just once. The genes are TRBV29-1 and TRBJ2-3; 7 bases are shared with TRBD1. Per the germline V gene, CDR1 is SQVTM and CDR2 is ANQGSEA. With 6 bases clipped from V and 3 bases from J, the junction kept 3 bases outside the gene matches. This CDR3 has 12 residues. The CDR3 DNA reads TGCAGCGTAAGACAGGGTACAGATACGCAGTATTTT. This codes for CSVRQGTDTQYF.

CDR3 protein: CASSLLGRAGGNYEQYF. CDR3 nucleotide sequence: TGTGCCAGCAGTCTCCTCGGGAGGGCAGGGGGAAACTACGAGCAGTACTTC. The chain links TRBV27 to TRBJ2-7, with a possible D match to TRBD2 (8 bases). Looked up from germline, CDR1 is MNHEY and CDR2 is SMNVEV (reference sequence). The CDR3 extends over 17 amino acids. V was pared by 5 bases and J by 3 bases, with 23 bases between.

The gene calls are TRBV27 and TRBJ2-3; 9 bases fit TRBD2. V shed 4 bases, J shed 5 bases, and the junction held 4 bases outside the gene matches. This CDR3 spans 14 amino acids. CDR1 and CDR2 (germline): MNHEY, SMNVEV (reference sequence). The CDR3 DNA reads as TGTGCCAGCAGTTCGGGACTAGCTAAAGATACGCAGTATTTT. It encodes CASSSGLAKDTQYF.

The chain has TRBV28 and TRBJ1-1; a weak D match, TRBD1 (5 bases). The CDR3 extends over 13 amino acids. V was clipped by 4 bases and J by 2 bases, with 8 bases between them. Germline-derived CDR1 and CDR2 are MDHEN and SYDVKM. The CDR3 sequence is CASSWGRNTEAFF. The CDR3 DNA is TGTGCCAGCAGTTGGGGCAGAAACACTGAAGCTTTCTTT.

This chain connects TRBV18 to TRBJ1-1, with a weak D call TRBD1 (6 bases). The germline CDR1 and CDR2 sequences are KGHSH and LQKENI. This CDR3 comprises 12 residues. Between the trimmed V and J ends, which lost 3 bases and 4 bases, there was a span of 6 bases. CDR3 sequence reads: CASSPTGTEAFF. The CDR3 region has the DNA TGTGCCAGCTCACCGACAGGCACTGAAGCTTTCTTT.

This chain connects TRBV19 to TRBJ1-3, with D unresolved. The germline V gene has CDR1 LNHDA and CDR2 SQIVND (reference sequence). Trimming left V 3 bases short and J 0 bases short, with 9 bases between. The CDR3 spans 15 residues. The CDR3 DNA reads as TGTGCCAGTAGTATCTCCCCGAGCTCTGGAAACACCATATATTTT. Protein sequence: CASSISPSSGNTIYF.

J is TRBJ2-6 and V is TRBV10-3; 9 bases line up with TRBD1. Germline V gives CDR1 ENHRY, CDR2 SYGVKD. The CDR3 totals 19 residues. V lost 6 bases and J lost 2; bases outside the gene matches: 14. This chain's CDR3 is CAISNPRDRDFTGANVLTF. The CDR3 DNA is TGTGCCATCAGCAACCCGAGGGACAGGGATTTTACTGGGGCCAACGTCCTGACTTTC.

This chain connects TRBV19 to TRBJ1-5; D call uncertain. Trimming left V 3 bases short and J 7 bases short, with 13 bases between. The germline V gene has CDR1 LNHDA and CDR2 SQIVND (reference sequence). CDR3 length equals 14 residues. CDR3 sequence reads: CASSIQEGKQPQHF. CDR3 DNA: TGTGCCAGTAGTATTCAGGAGGGAAAGCAGCCCCAGCATTTT.

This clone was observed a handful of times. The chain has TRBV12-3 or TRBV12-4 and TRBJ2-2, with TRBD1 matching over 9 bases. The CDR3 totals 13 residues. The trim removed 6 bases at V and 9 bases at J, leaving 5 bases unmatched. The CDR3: CASRPTGGRELFF. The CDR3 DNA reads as TGTGCCAGCAGGCCTACAGGGGGCCGGGAGCTGTTTTTT.

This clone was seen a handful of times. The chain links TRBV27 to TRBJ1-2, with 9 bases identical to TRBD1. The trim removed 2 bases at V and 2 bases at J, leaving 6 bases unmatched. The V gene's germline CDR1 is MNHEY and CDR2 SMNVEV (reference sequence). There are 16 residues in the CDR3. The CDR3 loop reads CASSLTRTGVNYGYTF. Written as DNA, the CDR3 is TGTGCCAGCAGTTTAACCCGGACAGGGGTCAACTATGGCTACACCTTC.

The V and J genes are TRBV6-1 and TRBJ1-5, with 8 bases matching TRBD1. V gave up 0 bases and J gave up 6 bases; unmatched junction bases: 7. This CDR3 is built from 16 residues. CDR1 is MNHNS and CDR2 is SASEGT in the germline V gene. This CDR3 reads CASSEARTGTAQPQHF. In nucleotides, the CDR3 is TGTGCCAGCAGTGAAGCGCGGACAGGGACGGCTCAGCCCCAGCATTTT.

The CDR3 DNA is TGTGCCAGCAGTCGGGGGGCAGGGACCTACAATGAGCAGTTCTTC. As protein: CASSRGAGTYNEQFF. The rearrangement uses TRBV11-1 and TRBJ2-1; weak D call: TRBD2 (7 bases). The CDR3 totals 15 residues. Trimming took 6 bases from V and 2 from J, leaving 14 bases between them. CDR1 is SGHAT, CDR2 FQDESV, per germline (reference sequence).

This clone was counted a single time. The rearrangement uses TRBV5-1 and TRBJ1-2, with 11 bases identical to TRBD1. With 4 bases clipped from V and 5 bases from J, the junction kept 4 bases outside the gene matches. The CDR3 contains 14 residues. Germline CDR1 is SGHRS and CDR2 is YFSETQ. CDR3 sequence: CASSTGQGVYGYTF. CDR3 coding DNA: TGCGCCAGCAGCACGGGACAGGGGGTTTATGGCTACACCTTC.

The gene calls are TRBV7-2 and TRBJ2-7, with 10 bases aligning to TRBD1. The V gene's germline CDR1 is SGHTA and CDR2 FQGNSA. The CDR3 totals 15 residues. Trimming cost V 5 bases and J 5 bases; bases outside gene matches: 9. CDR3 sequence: CASSLPGQGSNEQYF. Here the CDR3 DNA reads TGTGCCAGCAGCCTCCCGGGACAGGGGTCCAACGAGCAGTACTTC.

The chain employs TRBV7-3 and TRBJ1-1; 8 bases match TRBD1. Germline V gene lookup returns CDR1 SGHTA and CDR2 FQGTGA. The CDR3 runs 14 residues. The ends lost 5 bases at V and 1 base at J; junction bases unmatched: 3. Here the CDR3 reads CASSAGGPNTEAFF. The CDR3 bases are TGTGCCAGCAGCGCAGGGGGCCCGAACACTGAAGCTTTCTTT.

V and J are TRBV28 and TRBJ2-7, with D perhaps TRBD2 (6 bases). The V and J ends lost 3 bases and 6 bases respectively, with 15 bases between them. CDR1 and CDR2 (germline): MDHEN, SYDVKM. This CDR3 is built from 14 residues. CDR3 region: CASSLVGGMGEQYF. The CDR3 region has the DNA TGTGCCAGCAGTTTGGTGGGGGGAATGGGCGAGCAGTACTTC.

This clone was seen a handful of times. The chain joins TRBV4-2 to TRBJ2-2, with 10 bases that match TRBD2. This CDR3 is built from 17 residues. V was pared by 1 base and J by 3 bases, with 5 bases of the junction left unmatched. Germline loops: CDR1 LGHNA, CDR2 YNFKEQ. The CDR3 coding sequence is TGTGCCAGCAGCCAAGTTTTAGGGACTAGCGACACCGGGGAGCTGTTTTTT. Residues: CASSQVLGTSDTGELFF.

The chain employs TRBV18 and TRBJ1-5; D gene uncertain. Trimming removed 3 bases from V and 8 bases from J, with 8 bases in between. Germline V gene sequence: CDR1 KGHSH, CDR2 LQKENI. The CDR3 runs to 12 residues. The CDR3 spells CASSPPSEPQHF. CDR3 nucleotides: TGTGCCAGCTCACCCCCTTCAGAGCCCCAGCATTTT.